The source of this TCR beta chain is a study of control samples from healthy donors and cancer patients (TCRdb year 2020). The library was obtained by the immunoSEQ multiplex PCR assay. Not all clones reach the TCRdb copy of this immuneACCESS table, which keeps in-frame sequences only. Checked studies attribute under half of the gap to unresolved V genes and leave the rest unexplained. In this sample the table shows about 57,000 clones, approximately 90% of which occur a single time. The leading ten clones occupy around 0.9% of the sample. CDR1 and CDR2, per the germline V gene, are SGHRS and YFSETQ. From the cysteine through the phenylalanine, the CDR3 covers 17 amino acids. The kept DNA is CDR3 alone, 51 bases in frame from the first base. Trimming accounts for 7 bases at V and 5 bases at J, while the number of junction bases matched to no gene is 17. In the case of this clone: The antigen this receptor binds is unknown. The record has no base qualities; no much larger clone is one base away.

The sequencing sample was made of PBMCs. This receptor was identified in a man aged 25 to 45 with colorectal cancer. The chain uses TRBV5-1 and TRBJ2-1; 8 nucleotides in the junction match TRBD1. Here the CDR3 is given as CASSGQGADMFHNEQFF. The nucleotide sequence reads as follows: TGCGCCAGCTCGGGGCAGGGGGCTGATATGTTTCACAATGAGCAGTTCTTC.